This section outlines one T cell receptor (beta chain) sequence together with its context. Its antigen is unknown. No qualities accompany the bases; no much larger clone lies one base away. Taken from cysteine to phenylalanine, the CDR3 has 15 residues. The sequence is cut down to CDR3 DNA, 45 bases in frame from base 1. Relative to germline, V is missing 6 bases and J is missing 3 bases, with 6 bases of the junction outside any gene match. Via the germline V gene (reference sequence), CDR1 is GTSNPN and CDR2 SVGIG. These data are taken from a study of cytomegalovirus exposure and HLA in healthy donors (TCRdb year 2017). For the wider study: An earlier analysis of approximately 590 of the donors reported 276 Gb of sequence data and approximately 110 million unique TCR beta sequences from approximately 180 million T cells. An early release that covered about 600 HLA-typed donors contained 250 to 350 gigabases of sequencing data and about 84 million unique TCR sequences. Of the roughly 410 genotyped donors, approximately 80% were placed in the genetic ancestry cluster associated with self-reported Caucasian donors. The aim of the study was to test whether cataloging public T cell receptors could identify signatures of past pathogen exposure. Using immunosequencing, the study profiled T cell repertoires from 500 to 800 subjects and related those repertoires to cytomegalovirus serostatus. A separate validation cohort of about 110 different subjects was used in addition to the roughly 670-subject first cohort. High-throughput TCR immunosequencing, statistical association of individual TCRs with disease status, and machine learning were combined to predict cytomegalovirus infection status. A later analysis re-analyzed previously published TCR beta repertoires from approximately 700 donors and added high-resolution HLA genotyping to study TCR occurrence patterns. In the later analysis, no new phenotypic data were used to find candidate immune exposures; instead, reliance was placed on TCR beta sequences and their occurrence across donors. To decide whether each TCR beta V gene segment behaved as functional or pseudogenic, an earlier analysis of over 500 of the donors relied on high-throughput TCR beta sequencing. Donor age, sex, ethnicity and CMV serostatus were compiled alongside the repertoire data. Genome-wide SNP genotypes for about three fifths of the 666 donors were used in a later genetic analysis, which treated that subset as a discovery cohort. Every discovery cohort repertoire had been produced on one sequencing platform. HLA typing included class I and class II loci at four-digit resolution. Typing coverage differed by locus: A, B, C, DRB1 and DQB1 were typed in roughly 620-630 donors, DQA1 in about 560, DPA1 in nearly 610, and DPB1 in 400 to 480. Roughly five DR-DQ haplotypes were treated as single units for association and clustering because of strong linkage in the cohort. Across 300 to 400 genotyped donors of the cohort, an average of about 240,000 unique TCR beta nucleotide sequences per donor were sequenced, and around 20% of those sequences were non-productive.

The cohort comprised 666 healthy bone marrow donors. At the time of sampling, all cohort members were nominally healthy, though unrecorded immune exposures were likely present. The donor was CMV seropositive and was included in the group of some 290 seropositive cohort members. A peripheral blood sample was collected from each donor, and TCR beta sequencing was performed on peripheral blood mononuclear cells. The Qiagen DNeasy Blood Extraction Kit was used to extract genomic DNA from the blood cell samples. The library was made by the immunoSEQ multiplex PCR assay. The multiplex PCR relied on a mix of 60 forward primers for TCR Vbeta segments and 13 reverse primers for TCR Jbeta segments. Amplification of the CDR3 region of rearranged TCR beta genes was performed with a multiplex PCR assay on genomic DNA. The amplified TCR beta libraries were sequenced on the Illumina HiSeq System as 87-base-pair reads. Per the authors' processing: A later analysis counted about 76 million unique TCR beta chains across the 666 repertoires, and approximately 11 million of these chains were shared by at least two donors. A nearest-neighbor algorithm error-corrected the raw reads and collapsed the reads into unique sequences, merging closely related sequences to remove PCR and sequencing errors. CDR3 sequences were aligned to IMGT reference sequences to assign V, D and J gene segments. For a sequence to be retained, a match of at least six nucleotides to both a V gene segment and a J gene segment was required. A rearrangement was called productive if the CDR3 had no stop codons and remained in frame with V and J, and every other rearrangement was called non-productive. CDR3 was defined according to IMGT convention as the region running from the second conserved V-encoded cysteine to the conserved J-encoded phenylalanine. Sequences without an unambiguous match to a single V gene segment were excluded from the earlier analysis of 450 to 750 of the donors. In an earlier analysis of several hundred of the donors, a V segment was called functional when productive rearrangements were above 56.7%, and segregating when the standard deviation between donors exceeded 5%. To diagnose cytomegalovirus status from the catalog of TCR beta chain sequences, a statistical classification framework was built. A later analysis assigned V and J genes by comparing TCR nucleotide sequences with IMGT/GENE-DB human TR gene sequences. Using the TCRdist pipeline, a later analysis assigned CDR3 sequences along with most-parsimonious VDJ recombination scenarios. In a later analysis, every TCR beta chain was defined by the combination of its CDR3 amino acid sequence and its V-gene family, and reads without a unique V-gene family were dropped. To address suspected cross-contamination and a sequencing artifact, a later analysis removed 450 to 700 highly shared, low-generation-probability nucleotide sequences. In a later analysis, a clonal expansion index for each public chain was calculated from normalized within-repertoire ranks of inferred template counts. In a later analysis, generation probabilities were computed with a VDJ recombination model fitted to out-of-frame rearrangements, and the resulting probabilities were checked against IGoR. A later analysis scored TCR-TCR, TCR-HLA and TCR-CMV co-occurrence with hypergeometric tests, applying a repertoire-size bias correction to TCR pairs. A later analysis estimated false discovery rates by permuting HLA or CMV assignments 20 times. A later analysis grouped co-occurring TCRs with DBSCAN, adding TCRdist sequence similarity when clustering within HLA-allele-positive subsets. Repertoires with fewer than 30,000 or more than 120,000 public chains, plus five repertoires with anomalous nucleotide sharing, were excluded from co-occurrence clustering. Sourced from immuneACCESS, this table was stored by TCRdb with only in-frame sequences that have V and J called. A share of the clones is absent; for the studies checked, an unresolved V gene accounts for under half, and the remainder has no known explanation. The V and J calls and the clone size are those of that table, but D and trimming were determined from the DNA. Present in this sample are a few hundred thousand clones, 80% to 85% of which were seen just once. The ten biggest clones cover about 7.5% of the sample.

Broad study findings and their caveats: In a later genetic analysis, a missense DCLRE1C variant was associated with V-gene and J-gene trimming of TCR beta chains, and the association was replicated in an independent cohort. Cytomegalovirus status was reported to be diagnosed by the classifier with high specificity and sensitivity in both the original and validation cohorts. A later analysis found that HLA-associated TCR beta chains were more clonally expanded and had lower generation probabilities than equally common non-associated chains. Around 16 rarely observed V segments, including chromosome 9 orphons, were excluded from the earlier analysis of a few hundred of the donors because counts were too low. According to the authors, the approach could potentially be generalized to other disease states and immunological phenotypes. In this cohort, only TCR beta chains were sequenced, and detectable features were limited by the absence of alpha or paired-chain data. Strong co-occurrence of HLA alleles, especially DR and DQ, made assigning TCR associations to individual alleles difficult. An earlier analysis of several hundred of the donors showed that most TCR beta V segments appeared in productive rearrangements either about 87% or about 30% of the time, which broadly matched IMGT annotations. A later analysis reported that several top co-occurrence clusters appeared linked to parvovirus B19, influenza, CMV and Epstein-Barr virus. The sequencing pipeline was judged likely to have produced a cluster of highly shared sequence variants as a technical artifact. Because some donors lacked HLA typing at each locus, the association tests relied only on the typed subset. The study listed 170 or so TCR beta chains as associated with cytomegalovirus. Presence/absence analyses assumed roughly uniform sequencing depth across donors, an assumption that may not hold. Linkage disequilibrium might explain the correlated functional status among segregating V segments, but an unknown experimental factor could not be ruled out. A further reported finding was that TCR beta sequences accurately predicted the HLA-A and HLA-B alleles for most subjects in the first cohort. For the cohort, immune exposure information was limited to CMV serostatus. Because the 87-base-pair reads could not distinguish some IMGT-functional V segments, including TRBV6-2 and TRBV6-3, those segments were excluded. Specific HLA alleles were associated with over 15,000 TCR beta sequences at a false discovery rate of 0.05 in a later analysis. Compared with the roughly 600-donor mean, donors in an Asian-associated ancestry cluster had fewer N-insertions in productive TCRs, according to a later genetic analysis. Most TCR sequences were seen in very few donors, while some public TCRs were found in many individuals. Three of the identified cytomegalovirus-associated TCR beta chains were confirmed in vitro to be specific for cytomegalovirus antigens. According to a later analysis, TCR association rates differed among HLA loci, with DRB1 alleles showing the most associated TCRs and HLA-C alleles showing the fewest. A later analysis found that most CMV-associated TCR beta chains appeared HLA-restricted, with HLA associations seemingly driven largely by CMV exposure.

This TCR came from a woman aged 60-75 years in good health and CMV-seropositive. The chain couples TRBV30 to TRBJ2-3; 13 middle bases align to TRBD2. Sequencing input: PBMCs. The CDR3 reads as follows: CACDTSGRATDTQYF. The DNA sequence follows: TGTGCCTGCGATACTAGCGGGAGGGCAACAGATACGCAGTATTTT.